The present entry profiles one T cell receptor beta chain with its context. The data are from a study of shared clonotypes between healthy human individuals. Study overall: A couple of female and a few male donors aged 18 to 49 were enrolled.

Every contributor of samples was a Caucasian grown-up residing in Nashville, Tennessee. It was at deep level that the assay was run. The protocol was immunoSEQ multiplex PCR, while the TCRdb copy is restricted to in-frame clones and leaves out a portion. The sample records some 1.1 million clones, roughly 77% being singletons. What was sequenced was memory CD4+ T cells from PBMCs. This sample's subset: CD45RA-negative fraction. The sequence was collected from a man in his late teens or twenties in good health. Some clones in this sample may be carry-over from other donors' samples.

The CDR3 DNA reads TGCGCCAGCAGCTTGGTAGGCCCGGGGGAAGAGCAGTACTTC. Its protein product is CASSLVGPGEEQYF. The chain uses TRBV5-1 and TRBJ2-7; a weak D match, TRBD2 (6 bases). Between the trimmed V and J ends, which lost 0 bases and 7 bases, there was a span of 14 bases. Germline assignment: CDR1 SGHRS and CDR2 YFSETQ. The CDR3 covers 14 residues.